What follows are 24 T cell receptor beta chains derived from one specimen sequenced in a study of blood T cell repertoires in COVID-19 (dated by TCRdb to the early 2020s). Libraries were constructed by the immunoSEQ multiplex PCR assay. The table comes from immuneACCESS by way of TCRdb, which keeps in-frame sequences with V and J called. Part of the clones is missing from these tables; in studies checked, under half for an unresolved V gene and the rest for unknown reasons. For this sample there are 250,000 to 300,000 clones; 75% to 90% appear just once. The top ten clones comprise approximately 2.2% of the sample. The sample comprised peripheral blood. Receptors were obtained from a man between 45 and 60 years old with acute or convalescent COVID-19.

The rearrangement uses TRBV19 and TRBJ1-6; 7 positions match TRBD1. This CDR3 has 14 amino acids. V gave up 0 bases and J gave up 12 bases; unmatched junction bases: 5. The germline V gene has CDR1 LNHDA and CDR2 SQIVND (reference sequence). The CDR3 sequence: CASSIDRGLEPLHF. CDR3 sequence (DNA): TGTGCCAGTAGTATAGACAGGGGGTTGGAACCCCTCCACTTT.

The chain employs TRBV18 and TRBJ2-1, with D perhaps TRBD2 (5 bases). Between the trimmed V and J ends, which lost 2 bases and 7 bases, there was a span of 12 bases. Looked up from germline, CDR1 is KGHSH and CDR2 is LQKENI. The CDR3 runs to 14 residues. The CDR3: CASSPRPPGNEQFF. CDR3 coding DNA: TGTGCCAGCTCACCAAGGCCCCCGGGGAATGAGCAGTTCTTC.

The V call is TRBV2, the J call TRBJ2-1; D perhaps matches TRBD1 (6 bases). The CDR3 is 13 amino acids. The V end lost 7 bases, the J end lost 4 bases, and 11 bases lay between the germline ends. From germline, CDR1 is SNHLY and CDR2 FYNNEI. The chain's CDR3 is CASNLRGYNEQFF. CDR3 nucleotide sequence: TGTGCCAGCAACTTGAGGGGGTACAATGAGCAGTTCTTC.

The chain employs TRBV13 and TRBJ1-6; 9 bases fit TRBD1. Germline V gene data show CDR1 as PRHDT and CDR2 as FYEKMQ (reference sequence). The CDR3 has 17 amino acids. V was clipped by 0 bases and J by 1 base; unmatched bases: 1. CDR3 amino acids: CASSLGGTGSYNSPLHF. The CDR3 DNA reads TGTGCCAGCAGCTTAGGTGGGACAGGGTCCTATAATTCACCCCTCCACTTT.

In DNA, the CDR3 is TGTGCCAGCAGCACCCCACCGGGACACTATAGCAATCAGCCCCAGCATTTT. This gives the protein CASSTPPGHYSNQPQHF. The chain is built from TRBV9 and TRBJ1-5; a possible D gene is TRBD1 (6 bases). This CDR3 is 17 amino acids long. Germline V gene lookup returns CDR1 SGDLS and CDR2 YYNGEE. V lost 4 bases and J 0 bases, leaving 17 bases between the germline ends.

This clone was detected once. CDR3 coding DNA: TGTGCCAGCGGGGCCCGGGGCACAGATACGCAGTATTTT. Translating it yields CASGARGTDTQYF. The chain combines TRBV3-1 (or the pseudogene TRBV3-2) with TRBJ2-3; TRBD1 is a possible D gene (5 bases). The germline gives CDR1 LGHDT, CDR2 YNNKEL (reference sequence). The CDR3 loop spans 13 amino acids. The V end lost 8 bases, the J end lost 1 base, and 10 bases lay between the germline ends.

V is TRBV7-9 and J is TRBJ1-5; 8 nucleotides match TRBD1. Germline CDR1 SEHNR, CDR2 FQNEAQ (reference sequence). The CDR3 totals 15 residues. Losses at the gene ends were 1 base for V and 6 bases for J; bases not matched to a gene: 5. DNA for the CDR3: TGTGCCAGCAGCTTAGGAATTACAGGGGGTCAGCCCCAGCATTTT. The encoded protein is CASSLGITGGQPQHF.

The CDR3 nucleotides read TGTGCCAGCAGGAGAGTGGGAGAAGAAAAACTGTTTTTT. Amino acid sequence: CASRRVGEEKLFF. The chain combines TRBV12-3 or TRBV12-4 with TRBJ1-4; D is unresolved. This CDR3 has 13 residues. The ends were cut back, 6 bases at V and 8 bases at J, with 13 bases in the middle.

The chain joins TRBV7-9 to TRBJ1-1; 7 bases align to TRBD1. V was pared by 5 bases and J by 9 bases, with 9 bases of the junction left unmatched. The germline V gene has CDR1 SEHNR and CDR2 FQNEAQ (reference sequence). This CDR3 contains 13 residues. CDR3 protein: CASSILQGSQAFF. The CDR3 DNA reads TGTGCCAGCAGCATTCTACAGGGGTCCCAAGCTTTCTTT.

The rearrangement links TRBV12-3 or TRBV12-4 to TRBJ2-6; D unresolved. CDR3 length: 13 residues. V was shortened by 5 bases and J by 1 base, with 3 bases between the two germline ends. DNA for the CDR3: TGTGCCAGCAGTCCTTCTGGGGCCAACGTCCTGACTTTC. This translates into CASSPSGANVLTF.

This chain joins TRBV7-8 and TRBJ2-5; TRBD2 aligns across 10 bases. The ends lost 5 bases at V and 2 bases at J; junction bases unmatched: 5. Germline values: CDR1 SGHVS, CDR2 FQNEAQ. This CDR3 comprises 15 residues. Here the CDR3 DNA reads TGTGCCAGCAGCCCTAGCGGGGGACCACAAGAGACCCAGTACTTC. As protein: CASSPSGGPQETQYF.

The rearrangement uses TRBV10-3 and TRBJ2-7; D is perhaps TRBD2 (6 bases). The CDR3 spans 14 residues. Germline values: CDR1 ENHRY, CDR2 SYGVKD. V gave up 4 bases and J gave up 2 bases, with 12 bases separating them. The CDR3 DNA reads TGTGCCATCAGTGGGGGACTTTCCACCTACGAGCAGTACTTC. Translating it yields CAISGGLSTYEQYF.

The chain recombines TRBV5-1 with TRBJ1-2; D is ambiguous. This CDR3 region has 12 residues. The germline CDR1 and CDR2 sequences are SGHRS and YFSETQ. V was clipped by 2 bases and J by 6 bases, with 8 bases between them. The DNA for the CDR3 is TGCGCCAGCAGCTTAAACGGTGATGGCTACACCTTC. It is translated as CASSLNGDGYTF. The entire variable domain, with the rest obtained from reference TRBV5-1 and TRBJ1-2, is as follows: KAGVTQTPRYLIKTRGQQVTLSCSPISGHRSVSWYQQTPGQGLQFLFEYFSETQRNKGNFPGRFSGRQFSNSRSEMNVSTLELGDSALYLCASSLNGDGYTFGSGTRLTVV.

The gene calls are TRBV29-1 and TRBJ1-2, with a weak D call TRBD1 (6 bases). This CDR3 comprises 13 residues. V lost 3 bases, J lost 4 bases, and 12 bases lay in between. CDR1 SQVTM and CDR2 ANQGSEA come from the germline V gene. In DNA, the CDR3 is TGCAGCGTTGAGGGTGGACAGCTCTATGGCTACACCTTC. It is translated as CSVEGGQLYGYTF.

This chain uses TRBV2 with TRBJ2-5; 11 bases are shared with TRBD2. The CDR3 covers 16 residues. Germline trimming cut 6 bases from V and 0 bases from J; bases unmatched to any gene: 6. Germline V gene data show CDR1 as SNHLY and CDR2 as FYNNEI. The DNA of the CDR3 is TGTGCCAGCAGGAGAACTAGCGGGGGCAACCAAGAGACCCAGTACTTC. It translates to CASRRTSGGNQETQYF.

This chain joins TRBV20-1 and TRBJ2-1; 7 nucleotides match TRBD2. This CDR3 spans 11 amino acids. V was pared by 6 bases and J by 9 bases, with 5 bases of the junction left unmatched. The germline gives CDR1 DFQATT, CDR2 SNEGSKA (reference sequence). CDR3 protein: CSALAVGEQFF. CDR3 sequence (DNA): TGCAGTGCGCTAGCGGTAGGTGAGCAGTTCTTC.

The chain links TRBV2 to TRBJ2-7; a weak D match, TRBD1 (5 bases). Deletions cut 8 bases from V and 0 bases from J, with 14 bases between. The CDR3 consists of 14 residues. Germline V CDR1 and CDR2: SNHLY, FYNNEI. CDR3: CASGRQTSSYEQYF. Written as DNA, the CDR3 is TGTGCCAGCGGGCGACAGACCAGCTCCTACGAGCAGTACTTC.

The chain employs TRBV14 and TRBJ1-1; unclear D gene. This CDR3 contains 14 residues. Germline values: CDR1 SGHDN, CDR2 FVKESK. Between the trimmed V and J ends, which lost 4 bases and 0 bases, there was a span of 9 bases. The CDR3 reads CASSPLGVNTEAFF. The CDR3 nucleotides are TGTGCCAGCAGCCCCCTAGGAGTGAACACTGAAGCTTTCTTT.

This clone came up a few times. V and J are TRBV7-3 and TRBJ1-6, with 8 bases lining up with TRBD1. The CDR3 spans 15 residues. With V trimmed by 1 base and J by 6 bases, 2 bases remained unmatched. Germline V gene lookup returns CDR1 SGHTA and CDR2 FQGTGA. The CDR3 DNA sequence: TGTGCCAGCAGCTTAAATGGACAGGGTAATTCACCCCTCCACTTT. Its protein product is CASSLNGQGNSPLHF.

J is TRBJ2-6 and V is TRBV5-4; D might be TRBD2 (5 bases). There are 15 residues in the CDR3. Trimming shortened V by 2 bases and J by 2 bases, and 8 bases separated the two germline ends. Germline lookup yields CDR1 SGHNT and CDR2 YYREEE (reference sequence). The CDR3 DNA reads TGTGCCAGCAGCTTTACGGGAACTGGGGCCAACGTCCTGACTTTC. This translates into CASSFTGTGANVLTF.

This chain links TRBV14 with TRBJ2-7, with TRBD1 identical over 7 bases. Germline loops: CDR1 SGHDN, CDR2 FVKESK. CDR3 length: 16 amino acids. Trimming at V came to 4 bases and at J to 3 bases, leaving 12 bases not matched to a gene. The CDR3 DNA is TGTGCCAGCAGCCCGACCCTCCGACAGGGCATCTACGAGCAGTACTTC. It is translated as CASSPTLRQGIYEQYF.

The rearrangement uses TRBV27 and TRBJ1-4; 7 nucleotides align to TRBD1. The CDR3 is made up of 16 amino acids. V lost 3 bases to trimming and J lost 6 bases; unmatched junction nucleotides: 10. In germline, CDR1 is MNHEY, CDR2 SMNVEV (reference sequence). The CDR3 bases are TGTGCCAGCAGTTTCTCTGCCAGGGGGTTTTATGAAAAACTGTTTTTT. Translation gives CASSFSARGFYEKLFF.

This chain joins TRBV6-5 and TRBJ1-1; D may be TRBD1 (5 bases). The germline V and J ends were trimmed by 6 bases and 6 bases, with 14 bases remaining between them. The CDR3 runs 13 residues. Germline CDR1 and CDR2: MNHEY and SVGAGI. The CDR3 sequence: CASRSLRDPEAFF. The CDR3 region has the DNA TGTGCCAGCAGGTCTCTCAGGGATCCTGAAGCTTTCTTT.

The J gene is TRBJ1-2, the V gene TRBV5-1; no firm D call. Germline CDR1 is SGHRS and CDR2 is YFSETQ. The CDR3 length is 14 residues. Trimming removed 2 bases at V and 7 bases at J, with 15 bases between. The DNA for the CDR3 is TGCGCCAGCAGCTTTTCCCCTAAAGATGTTGGCTACACCTTC. Amino acids: CASSFSPKDVGYTF. Drawing the rest from reference TRBV5-1 and TRBJ1-2, the complete variable domain is KAGVTQTPRYLIKTRGQQVTLSCSPISGHRSVSWYQQTPGQGLQFLFEYFSETQRNKGNFPGRFSGRQFSNSRSEMNVSTLELGDSALYLCASSFSPKDVGYTFGSGTRLTVV.